The 9 T cell receptor beta chains listed next were all sequenced from one sample in a study of beta chain features in type 1 diabetes. Investigators reverse transcribed all isolated RNA, so they sequenced expressed TCRB transcripts. TCRdb keeps only in-frame clones here, not all; method: immunoSEQ multiplex PCR. The sample has 860,000 or so clones, roughly 15% seen once. The source material was naive CD4+ T cells from blood. These receptor sequences come from a woman younger than 35 in good health.

The chain employs TRBV18 and TRBJ2-5; 10 bases agree with TRBD2. V gave up 2 bases and J gave up 4 bases; unmatched junction bases: 10. The germline CDR1 and CDR2 sequences are KGHSH and LQKENI. This CDR3 spans 17 amino acids. CDR3 sequence (DNA): TGTGCCAGCTCACCAGGGACTAGCGACAGGCGGAGAGAGACCCAGTACTTC. Amino acids: CASSPGTSDRRRETQYF.

This clone was detected only a few times. The V gene is TRBV11-2, the J gene TRBJ2-7; either TRBD1 or TRBD2 may fit D (6 bases each). Trimming took 7 bases from V and 3 from J, leaving 16 bases between them. The germline V gene has CDR1 SGHAT and CDR2 FQNNGV. The CDR3 sequence is 14 residues long. As DNA, the CDR3 is TGTGCCAGCACAAGGGGGGAGTGGGACTACGAGCAGTACTTC. Amino acid sequence: CASTRGEWDYEQYF. The whole variable domain, filled in from reference TRBV11-2 and TRBJ2-7, reads EAGVAQSPRYKIIEKRQSVAFWCNPISGHATLYWYQQILGQGPKLLIQFQNNGVVDDSQLPKDRFSAERLKGVDSTLKIQPAKLEDSAVYLCASTRGEWDYEQYFGPGTRLTVT.

The CDR3 sequence is CASSGPQGQGSGNTIYF. The DNA for the CDR3 is TGTGCCAGCTCCGGCCCCCAAGGACAGGGATCTGGAAACACCATATATTTT. The chain is built from TRBV28 and TRBJ1-3, with TRBD1 matching 8 bases. Losses at the gene ends were 8 bases for V and 1 base for J; bases not matched to a gene: 13. CDR3 length: 17 residues. Germline loops: CDR1 MDHEN, CDR2 SYDVKM.

This clone was detected a few times. V and J are TRBV28 and TRBJ1-1; D not certain. Trimming stripped 5 bases from V and 4 bases from J, with 8 bases between. The CDR3 spans 12 residues. CDR1 MDHEN and CDR2 SYDVKM come from the germline V gene. CDR3 region: CASSEGRTEAFF. For the CDR3, the DNA is TGTGCCAGCAGTGAAGGACGCACTGAAGCTTTCTTT.

The table lists this clone with a few counts. V and J are TRBV28 and TRBJ2-5; D is ambiguous. Per germline, CDR1 MDHEN and CDR2 SYDVKM. CDR3 length: 11 amino acids. V was trimmed by 3 bases and J by 9 bases, leaving 8 bases between them. Here the CDR3 DNA reads TGTGCCAGCAGTTTTGAGAAGTCCCAGTACTTC. It codes for CASSFEKSQYF.

This clone showed up just a few times. The rearrangement joins TRBV28 to TRBJ2-1; TRBD2 matches 10 bases. In germline, CDR1 is MDHEN, CDR2 SYDVKM. The trim removed 6 bases at V and 9 bases at J, leaving 11 bases unmatched. The CDR3 sequence is 15 residues long. The CDR3 loop is CASRQSGRAGVEQFF. The DNA of the CDR3 is TGTGCCAGCAGACAAAGCGGGAGGGCCGGTGTTGAGCAGTTCTTC. Variable domain in full (rest from reference TRBV28 and TRBJ2-1): DVKVTQSSRYLVKRTGEKVFLECVQDMDHENMFWYRQDPGLGLRLIYFSYDVKMKEKGDIPEGYSVSREKKERFSLILESASTNQTSMYLCASRQSGRAGVEQFFGPGTRLTVL.

This clone was seen a handful of times. The chain recombines TRBV29-1 with TRBJ2-5, with a possible D match to TRBD2 (7 bases). CDR1 SQVTM and CDR2 ANQGSEA come from the germline V gene. V lost 6 bases and J lost 4, with 12 bases in between. There are 12 residues in the CDR3. The CDR3 loop reads CSVQGGAETQYF. The DNA of the CDR3 is TGCAGCGTCCAAGGGGGGGCAGAGACCCAGTACTTC.

The chain uses TRBV6-6 and TRBJ2-5; 8 bases match TRBD1. The CDR3 is 16 amino acids. V shed 5 bases, J shed 5 bases, and the junction held 13 bases outside the gene matches. Germline V lookup: CDR1 MNHNY, CDR2 SVGAGI (reference sequence). The CDR3, as DNA: TGTGCCAGCAGTCGCGGGACAGGCATTCTCCAGGAGACCCAGTACTTC. Residues: CASSRGTGILQETQYF.

This clone was picked up a small number of times. The J gene is TRBJ2-5, the V gene TRBV18; TRBD2 aligns across 9 bases. The V gene end was trimmed by 3 bases and the J gene end by 2 bases; junction bases not matched to a gene: 13. Germline values: CDR1 KGHSH, CDR2 LQKENI. The CDR3 has 18 amino acids. The CDR3: CASSPRTSLAGRQETQYF. The CDR3 region has the DNA TGTGCCAGCTCACCGCGAACCTCTCTAGCGGGAAGGCAAGAGACCCAGTACTTC.